The T cell receptor (beta chain) under discussion was sequenced for a study of breast tumors, draining lymph nodes, adjacent tissues. This CDR3 has 17 residues. V dropped 0 bases and J dropped 5 bases, with 19 bases sitting between them. The germline V gene has CDR1 MGHRA and CDR2 YSYEKL. The sample holds many counts of this clonotype. Its antigen is undetermined. Study-wide findings and caveats: That most tumor T cells come from lymph nodes remained unproven. Data fit most tumor T cells coming from lymph node, expanding in tumor. Tumors had less TCR diversity than lymph nodes, more than nontumor tissue.

One entry per CDR3 protein, called by TCRdb with MiXCR from the multiplex PCR reads. The table shows 50,000 to 85,000 distinct CDR3 sequences, with 40% to 55% occurring only once. Sequencing was done on a sample of breast tumor tissue. The chain uses TRBV4-1 and TRBJ1-2; tentative D call: TRBD1 (5 bases). The source is a female donor with breast cancer. Some clones in this sample may be carry-over from other donors' samples. CDR3 bases: TGCGCCAGCAGCCAAGATGGGGCACGGGGGGGAACGTATGGCTACACCTTC. This translates into CASSQDGARGGTYGYTF.